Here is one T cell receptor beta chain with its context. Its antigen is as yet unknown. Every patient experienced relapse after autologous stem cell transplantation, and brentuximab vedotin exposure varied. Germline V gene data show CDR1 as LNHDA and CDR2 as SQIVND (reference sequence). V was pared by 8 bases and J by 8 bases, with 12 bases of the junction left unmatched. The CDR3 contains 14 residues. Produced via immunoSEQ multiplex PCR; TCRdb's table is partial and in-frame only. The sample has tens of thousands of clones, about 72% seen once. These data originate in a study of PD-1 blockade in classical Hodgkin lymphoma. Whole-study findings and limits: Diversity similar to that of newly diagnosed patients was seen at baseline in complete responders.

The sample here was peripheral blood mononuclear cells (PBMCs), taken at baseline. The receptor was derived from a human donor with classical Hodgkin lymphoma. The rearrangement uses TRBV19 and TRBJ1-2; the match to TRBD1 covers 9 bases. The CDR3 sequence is CASDPGQGARGYTF. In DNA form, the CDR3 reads TGTGCCAGTGACCCGGGACAGGGTGCGAGGGGCTACACCTTC.